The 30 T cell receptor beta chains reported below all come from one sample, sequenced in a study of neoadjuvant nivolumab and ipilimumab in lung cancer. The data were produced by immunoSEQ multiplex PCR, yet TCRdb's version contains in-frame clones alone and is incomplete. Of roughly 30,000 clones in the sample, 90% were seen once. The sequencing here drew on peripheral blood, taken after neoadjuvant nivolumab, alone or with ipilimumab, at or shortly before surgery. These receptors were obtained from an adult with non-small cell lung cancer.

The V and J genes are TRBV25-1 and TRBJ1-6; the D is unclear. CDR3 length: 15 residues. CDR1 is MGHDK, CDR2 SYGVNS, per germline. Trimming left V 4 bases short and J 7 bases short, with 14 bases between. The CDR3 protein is CASSARGLGNSPLHF. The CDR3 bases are TGTGCCAGCAGTGCCAGAGGGCTCGGGAATTCACCCCTCCACTTT.

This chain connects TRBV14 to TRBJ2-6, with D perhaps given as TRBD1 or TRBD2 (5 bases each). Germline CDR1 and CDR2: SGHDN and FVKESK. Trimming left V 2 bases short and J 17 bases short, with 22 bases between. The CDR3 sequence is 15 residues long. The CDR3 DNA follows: TGTGCCAGCAGCCAAAGGAGTGGGACGACTGCCCCGTTGACTTTC. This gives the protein CASSQRSGTTAPLTF.

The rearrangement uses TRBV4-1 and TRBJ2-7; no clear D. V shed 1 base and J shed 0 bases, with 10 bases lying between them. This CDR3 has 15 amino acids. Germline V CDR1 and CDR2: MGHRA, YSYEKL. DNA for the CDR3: TGCGCCAGCAGCCAAGGGACGGAGAGCTCCTACGAGCAGTACTTC. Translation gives CASSQGTESSYEQYF.

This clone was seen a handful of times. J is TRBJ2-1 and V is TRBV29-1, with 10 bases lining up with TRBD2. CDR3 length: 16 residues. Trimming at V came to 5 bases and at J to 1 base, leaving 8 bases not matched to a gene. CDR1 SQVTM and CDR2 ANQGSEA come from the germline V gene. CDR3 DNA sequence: TGCAGCGTTACCGGGGTAGCGGGGGGTTCCTACAATGAGCAGTTCTTC. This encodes CSVTGVAGGSYNEQFF.

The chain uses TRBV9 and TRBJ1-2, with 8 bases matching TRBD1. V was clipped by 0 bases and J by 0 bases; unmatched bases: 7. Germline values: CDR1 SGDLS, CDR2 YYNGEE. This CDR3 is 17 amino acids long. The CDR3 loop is CASSVGARDRTNYGYTF. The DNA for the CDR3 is TGTGCCAGCAGCGTAGGGGCCCGGGACAGGACTAACTATGGCTACACCTTC.

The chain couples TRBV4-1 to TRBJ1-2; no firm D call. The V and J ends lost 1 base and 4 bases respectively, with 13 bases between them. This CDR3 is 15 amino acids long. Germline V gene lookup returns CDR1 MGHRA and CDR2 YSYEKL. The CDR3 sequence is CASSQVYSAGYGYTF. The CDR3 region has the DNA TGCGCCAGCAGCCAAGTGTACAGCGCCGGCTATGGCTACACCTTC.

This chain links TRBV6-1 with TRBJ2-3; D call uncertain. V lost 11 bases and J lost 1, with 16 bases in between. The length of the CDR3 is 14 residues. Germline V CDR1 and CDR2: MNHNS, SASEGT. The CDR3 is CAGDRAGGTDTQYF. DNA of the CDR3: TGTGCCGGAGACCGGGCCGGCGGCACAGATACGCAGTATTTT.

DNA of the CDR3: TGTGCCAGTTCCGGTGGGGACTATGGCTACACCTTC. Protein: CASSGGDYGYTF. This chain links TRBV18 with TRBJ1-2, with D hard to call. Looked up from germline, CDR1 is KGHSH and CDR2 is LQKENI. The V end lost 9 bases, the J end lost 3 bases, and 11 bases lay between the germline ends. The CDR3 runs 12 residues.

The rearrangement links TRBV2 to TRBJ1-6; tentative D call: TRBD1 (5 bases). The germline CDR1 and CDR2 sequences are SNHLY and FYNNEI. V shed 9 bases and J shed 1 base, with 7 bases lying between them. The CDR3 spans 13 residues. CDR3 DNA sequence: TGTGCCAGTCAGGGTTCCTATAATTCACCCCTCCACTTT. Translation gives CASQGSYNSPLHF.

The CDR3 region is CSVSRDTATNEKLFF. CDR3 DNA: TGCAGCGTGTCCCGGGACACGGCAACTAATGAAAAACTGTTTTTT. This sequence joins TRBV29-1 and TRBJ1-4; possible D gene TRBD1, 6 bases. This CDR3 region has 15 residues. Germline assignment: CDR1 SQVTM and CDR2 ANQGSEA. V was pared by 6 bases and J by 0 bases, with 14 bases between. Combining the CDR3 with reference TRBV29-1 and TRBJ1-4 gives the whole variable domain SAVISQKPSRDICQRGTSLTIQCQVDSQVTMMFWYRQQPGQSLTLIATANQGSEATYESGFVIDKFPISRPNLTFSTLTVSNMSPEDSSIYLCSVSRDTATNEKLFFGSGTQLSVL.

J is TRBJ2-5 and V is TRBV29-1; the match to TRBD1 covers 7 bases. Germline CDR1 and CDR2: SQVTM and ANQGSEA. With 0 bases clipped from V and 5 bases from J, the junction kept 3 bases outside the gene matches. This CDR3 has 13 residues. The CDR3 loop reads CSVEEQGSETQYF. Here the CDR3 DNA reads TGCAGCGTTGAAGAACAGGGGTCGGAGACCCAGTACTTC.

Written as DNA, the CDR3 is TGTGCCAGCAGCTCCCCGGGACAGGGCGCCTATGGCTACACCTTC. It yields the protein CASSSPGQGAYGYTF. The chain employs TRBV11-2 and TRBJ1-2; 9 nucleotides align to TRBD1. From germline, CDR1 is SGHAT and CDR2 FQNNGV. J lost 4 bases, V lost 4 bases, and 7 bases had no gene match. The CDR3 loop spans 15 amino acids.

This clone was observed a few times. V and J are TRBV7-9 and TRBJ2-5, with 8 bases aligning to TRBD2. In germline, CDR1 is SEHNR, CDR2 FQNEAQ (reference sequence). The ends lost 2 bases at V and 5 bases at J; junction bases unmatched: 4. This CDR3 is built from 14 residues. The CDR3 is CASSLYTGGETQYF. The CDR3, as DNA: TGTGCCAGCAGCTTATACACGGGGGGGGAGACCCAGTACTTC.

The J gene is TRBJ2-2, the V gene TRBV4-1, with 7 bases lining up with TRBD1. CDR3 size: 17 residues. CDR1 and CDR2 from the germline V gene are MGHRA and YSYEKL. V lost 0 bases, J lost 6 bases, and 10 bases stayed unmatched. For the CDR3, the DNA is TGCGCCAGCAGCCAAGAACTAACAGGGGTTGGGTCCGGGGAGCTGTTTTTT. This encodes CASSQELTGVGSGELFF.

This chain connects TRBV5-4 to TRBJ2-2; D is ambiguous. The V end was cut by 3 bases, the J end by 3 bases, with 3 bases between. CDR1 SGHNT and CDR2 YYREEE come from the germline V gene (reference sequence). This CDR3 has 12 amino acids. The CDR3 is CASSWDTGELFF. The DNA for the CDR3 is TGTGCCAGCAGCTGGGACACCGGGGAGCTGTTTTTT.

CDR3: CSVLPGQGIFNYGYTF. CDR3 in DNA: TGCAGCGTTCTCCCGGGACAGGGGATCTTTAACTATGGCTACACCTTC. V and J are TRBV29-1 and TRBJ1-2, with 10 bases aligning to TRBD1. V lost 5 bases and J lost 1; bases outside the gene matches: 10. There are 16 residues in the CDR3. The germline gives CDR1 SQVTM, CDR2 ANQGSEA. The full variable domain, with the rest looked up from reference TRBV29-1 and TRBJ1-2, is SAVISQKPSRDICQRGTSLTIQCQVDSQVTMMFWYRQQPGQSLTLIATANQGSEATYESGFVIDKFPISRPNLTFSTLTVSNMSPEDSSIYLCSVLPGQGIFNYGYTFGSGTRLTVV.

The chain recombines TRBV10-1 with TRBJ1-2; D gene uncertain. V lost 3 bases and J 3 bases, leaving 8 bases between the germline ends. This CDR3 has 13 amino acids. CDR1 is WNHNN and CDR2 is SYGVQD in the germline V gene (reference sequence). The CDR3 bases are TGCGCCAGCAGTGACGGTACCTACTATGGCTACACCTTC. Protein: CASSDGTYYGYTF.

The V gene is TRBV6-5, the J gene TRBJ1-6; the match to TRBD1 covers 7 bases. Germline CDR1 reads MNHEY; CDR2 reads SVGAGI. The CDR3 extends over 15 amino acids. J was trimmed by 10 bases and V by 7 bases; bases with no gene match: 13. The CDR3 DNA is TGTGCCAGCAAAACTGCGCGGGACAGCCTGTCACCCCTCCACTTT. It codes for CASKTARDSLSPLHF.

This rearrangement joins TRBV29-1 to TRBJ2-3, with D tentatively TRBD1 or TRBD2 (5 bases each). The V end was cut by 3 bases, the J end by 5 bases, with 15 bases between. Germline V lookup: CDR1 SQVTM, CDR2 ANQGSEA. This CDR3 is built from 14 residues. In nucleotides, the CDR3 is TGCAGCGTTGAGCCCCCCGGGGCTGTAGATACGCAGTATTTT. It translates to CSVEPPGAVDTQYF.

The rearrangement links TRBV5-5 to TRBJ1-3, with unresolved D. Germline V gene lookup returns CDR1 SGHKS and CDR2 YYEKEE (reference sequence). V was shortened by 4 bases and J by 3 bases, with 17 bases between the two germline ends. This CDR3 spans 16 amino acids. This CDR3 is CASSKANSLLGNTIYF. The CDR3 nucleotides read TGTGCCAGCAGCAAAGCCAACAGTTTGCTTGGAAACACCATATATTTT.

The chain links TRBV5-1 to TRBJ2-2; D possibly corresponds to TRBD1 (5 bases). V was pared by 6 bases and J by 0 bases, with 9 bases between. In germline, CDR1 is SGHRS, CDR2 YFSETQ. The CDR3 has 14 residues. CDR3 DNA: TGCGCCAGCACTCAGGGAACGAACACCGGGGAGCTGTTTTTT. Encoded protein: CASTQGTNTGELFF.

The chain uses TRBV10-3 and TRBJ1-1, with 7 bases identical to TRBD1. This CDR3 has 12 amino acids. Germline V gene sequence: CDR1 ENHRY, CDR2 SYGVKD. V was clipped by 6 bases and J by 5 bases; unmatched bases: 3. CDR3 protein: CAISVTGTEAFF. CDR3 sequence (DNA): TGTGCCATCAGCGTGACAGGGACTGAAGCTTTCTTT.

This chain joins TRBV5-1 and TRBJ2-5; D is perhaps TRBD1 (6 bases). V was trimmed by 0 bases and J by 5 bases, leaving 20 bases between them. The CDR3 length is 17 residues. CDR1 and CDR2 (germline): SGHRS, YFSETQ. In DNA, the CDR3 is TGCGCCAGCAGCTTGGGGTCTGGGGGCGGTGGTATGGAGACCCAGTACTTC. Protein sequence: CASSLGSGGGGMETQYF.

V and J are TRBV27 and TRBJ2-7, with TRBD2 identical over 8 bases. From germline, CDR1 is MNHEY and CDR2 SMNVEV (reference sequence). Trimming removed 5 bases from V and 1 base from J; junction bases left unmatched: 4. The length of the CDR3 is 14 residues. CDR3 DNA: TGTGCCAGCAGTCTCCGGGGGGGATCCTACGAGCAGTACTTC. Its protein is CASSLRGGSYEQYF.

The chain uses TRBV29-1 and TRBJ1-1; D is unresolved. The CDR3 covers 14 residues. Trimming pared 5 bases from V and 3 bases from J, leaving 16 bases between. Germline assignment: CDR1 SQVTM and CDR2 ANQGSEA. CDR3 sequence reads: CSVLIGQSYTEAFF. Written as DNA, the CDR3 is TGCAGCGTTCTGATAGGGCAGAGCTACACTGAAGCTTTCTTT.

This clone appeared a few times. In DNA, the CDR3 is TGCGCCAGCAGCTGGCCGCAGGCAGATACGCAGTATTTT. Translation gives CASSWPQADTQYF. The chain joins TRBV5-1 to TRBJ2-3, with D uncertain. The CDR3 has 13 amino acids. Per germline, CDR1 SGHRS and CDR2 YFSETQ. V lost 3 bases and J lost 4, with 9 bases in between.

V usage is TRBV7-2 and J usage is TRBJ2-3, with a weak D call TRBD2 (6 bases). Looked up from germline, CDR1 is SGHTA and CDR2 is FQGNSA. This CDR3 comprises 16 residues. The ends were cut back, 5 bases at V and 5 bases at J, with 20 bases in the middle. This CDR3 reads CASSPAAWGRKDTQYF. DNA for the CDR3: TGTGCCAGCAGCCCCGCCGCGTGGGGGAGGAAAGATACGCAGTATTTT.

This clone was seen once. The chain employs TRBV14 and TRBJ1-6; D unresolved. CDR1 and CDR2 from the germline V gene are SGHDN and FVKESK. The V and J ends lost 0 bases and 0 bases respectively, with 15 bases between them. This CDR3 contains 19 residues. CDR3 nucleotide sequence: TGTGCCAGCAGCCAAGATCTTGTTAACTTGAGCTCCTATAATTCACCCCTCCACTTT. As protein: CASSQDLVNLSSYNSPLHF.

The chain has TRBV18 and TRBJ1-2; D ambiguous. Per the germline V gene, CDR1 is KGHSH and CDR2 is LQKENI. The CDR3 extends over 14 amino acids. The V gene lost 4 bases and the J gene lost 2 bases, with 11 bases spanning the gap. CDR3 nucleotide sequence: TGTGCCAGCTCACAATCGACGGGGAACTATGGCTACACCTTC. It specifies CASSQSTGNYGYTF.

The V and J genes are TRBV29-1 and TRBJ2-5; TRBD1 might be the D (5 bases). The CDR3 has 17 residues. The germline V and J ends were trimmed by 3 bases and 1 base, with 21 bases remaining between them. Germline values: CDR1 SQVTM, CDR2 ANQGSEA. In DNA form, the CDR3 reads TGCAGCGTTGATCCCCCCCGGCAGGGTGCCTTCCAAGAGACCCAGTACTTC. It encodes CSVDPPRQGAFQETQYF. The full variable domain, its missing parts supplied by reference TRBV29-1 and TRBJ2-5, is SAVISQKPSRDICQRGTSLTIQCQVDSQVTMMFWYRQQPGQSLTLIATANQGSEATYESGFVIDKFPISRPNLTFSTLTVSNMSPEDSSIYLCSVDPPRQGAFQETQYFGPGTRLLVL.